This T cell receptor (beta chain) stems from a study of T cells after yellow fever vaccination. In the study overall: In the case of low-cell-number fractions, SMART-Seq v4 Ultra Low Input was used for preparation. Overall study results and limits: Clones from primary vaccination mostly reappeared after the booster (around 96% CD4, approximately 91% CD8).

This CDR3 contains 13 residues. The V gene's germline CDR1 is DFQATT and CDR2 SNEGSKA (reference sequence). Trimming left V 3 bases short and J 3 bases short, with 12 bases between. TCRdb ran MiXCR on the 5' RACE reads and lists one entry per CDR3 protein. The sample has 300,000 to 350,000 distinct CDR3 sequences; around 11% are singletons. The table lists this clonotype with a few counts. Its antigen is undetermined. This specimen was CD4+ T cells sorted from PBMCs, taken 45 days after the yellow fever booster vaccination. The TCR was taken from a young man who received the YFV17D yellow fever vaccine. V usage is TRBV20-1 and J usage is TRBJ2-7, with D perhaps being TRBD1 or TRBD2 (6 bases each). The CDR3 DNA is TGCAGTGCTAGCTGGGGGGCAGGCTACGAGCAGTACGTC. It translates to CSASWGAGYEQYV.